One and the same sample provided the 19 T cell receptor beta chains below, sequenced in a study of regulatory T cells in long-lasting Graves disease. Arm-PCR of CDR3 regions and iRepertoire HTBI primers were the basis on which TCR beta libraries were built. TCRdb independently ran MiXCR on the multiplex PCR reads; one entry per CDR3 protein. The sample consists of some 370,000 distinct CDR3 sequences, roughly 20% of them appearing once. Sample time point: persistent/refractory GD, antithyroid drugs over 5 years with positive TRAb. RNA isolated from PBMCs was used to make the TCR library. The starting material was peripheral blood mononuclear cells (PBMCs), obtained when the disease was refractory, from a patient treated with antithyroid drugs. These receptors came from a female donor with Graves disease.

This clonotype was counted only a few times. The chain links TRBV20-1 to TRBJ2-1; no clear D. With 6 bases removed from V and 0 bases from J, the gap between germline ends came to 12 bases. This CDR3 spans 14 amino acids. Germline CDR1 DFQATT, CDR2 SNEGSKA (reference sequence). CDR3 coding DNA: TGCAGTGCCCCACCTTACAGCTCCTACAATGAGCAGTTCTTC. Translating gives CSAPPYSSYNEQFF.

The table lists this clonotype with many counts. This chain joins TRBV7-9 and TRBJ2-7, with D hard to call. The CDR3 extends over 12 amino acids. The germline V gene encodes CDR1 SEHNR and CDR2 FQNEAQ (reference sequence). V was shortened by 4 bases and J by 5 bases, with 9 bases between the two germline ends. The CDR3 DNA is TGTGCCAGCAGCTCGGAAGAGGACGAGCAGTACTTC. Translated: CASSSEEDEQYF.

There are a few counts of this clonotype. The rearrangement joins TRBV11-1 to TRBJ1-1; D is undetermined. Germline V gene data show CDR1 as SGHAT and CDR2 as FQDESV (reference sequence). The CDR3 length is 14 residues. V was clipped by 1 base and J by 4 bases, with 10 bases between them. CDR3 in amino acids: CASSLGLGVTEAFF. The CDR3, as DNA: TGTGCCAGCAGCTTAGGTCTCGGGGTCACTGAAGCTTTCTTT.

This clonotype was recorded once. This may be a read error, as it is one base from a much larger clone. This chain connects TRBV27 to TRBJ2-5, with D perhaps TRBD1 or TRBD2 (6 bases each). The CDR3 loop spans 15 amino acids. Looked up from germline, CDR1 is MNHEY and CDR2 is SMNVEV (reference sequence). Trimming took 2 bases from V and 3 from J, leaving 13 bases between them. This CDR3 is CASSLMWGAEETQYF. The CDR3, as DNA: TGTGCCAGCAGTTTAATGTGGGGGGCGGAAGAGACCCAGTACTTC.

V and J are TRBV6-5 and TRBJ2-2, with 15 bases fitting TRBD2. V gave up 2 bases and J gave up 5 bases; unmatched junction bases: 9. This CDR3 comprises 19 residues. Germline V gene data show CDR1 as MNHEY and CDR2 as SVGAGI. The CDR3 region is CASSYTVPGLAGGTGELFF. DNA of the CDR3: TGTGCCAGCAGTTACACCGTCCCGGGACTAGCGGGAGGTACCGGGGAGCTGTTTTTT.

V and J are TRBV7-9 and TRBJ1-6; D unclear. The CDR3 has 15 residues. V was cut by 5 bases and J by 7 bases, with 15 bases left in between. In germline, CDR1 is SEHNR, CDR2 FQNEAQ (reference sequence). CDR3 amino acids: CASSRSIGSNSPLHF. In DNA, the CDR3 is TGTGCCAGCAGCCGAAGCATTGGTTCGAATTCACCCCTCCACTTT.

The chain combines TRBV7-9 with TRBJ2-2; 9 nucleotides line up with TRBD2. In germline, CDR1 is SEHNR, CDR2 FQNEAQ (reference sequence). The J segment lost 1 base and the V segment lost 2 bases, leaving 23 bases of the junction unmatched. The CDR3 runs to 23 residues. The DNA for the CDR3 is TGTGCCAGCAGCTTAAATTTCGCGAAGCGGGAGGACCCCCTGGCTAAGAACACCGGGGAGCTGTTTTTT. Protein product: CASSLNFAKREDPLAKNTGELFF.

Many counts were recorded for this clonotype. V usage is TRBV7-2 and J usage is TRBJ1-4; D unclear. V lost 5 bases, J lost 7 bases, and 20 bases lay in between. Germline CDR1 SGHTA, CDR2 FQGNSA. This CDR3 has 16 amino acids. This CDR3 is CASSPGFGEASEKLFF. The CDR3 DNA reads TGTGCCAGCAGCCCAGGATTCGGGGAAGCGAGTGAAAAACTGTTTTTT.

In this sample, this clonotype turned up once. This chain links TRBV4-1 with TRBJ2-2; 8 bases agree with TRBD2. Germline CDR1 reads MGHRA; CDR2 reads YSYEKL. This CDR3 is 19 amino acids long. After removal of 0 bases from V and 0 bases from J, the junction contained 9 bases not matched to a gene. CDR3 loop: CASSQDPAGVPPNTGELFF. CDR3 DNA: TGCGCCAGCAGCCAAGACCCAGCGGGAGTTCCCCCGAACACCGGGGAGCTGTTTTTT.

The chain recombines TRBV6-1 with TRBJ2-7; 11 bases are shared with TRBD2. Losses at the gene ends were 5 bases for V and 6 bases for J; bases not matched to a gene: 9. Germline V gene data show CDR1 as MNHNS and CDR2 as SASEGT. The CDR3 spans 15 residues. Written as DNA, the CDR3 is TGTGCCAGCAGTAAGATACTAGCGGGAGTGGGCGAGCAGTACTTC. Translation gives CASSKILAGVGEQYF.

This clonotype was detected only a few times. This rearrangement joins TRBV12-5 to TRBJ1-3; tentative D call: TRBD1 (6 bases). The germline gives CDR1 LGHNT, CDR2 FRNRAP. The CDR3 is 14 amino acids. Trimming left V 6 bases short and J 4 bases short, with 13 bases between. The CDR3 nucleotides read TGTGCTAGTGGGATGGGGGCCCCCGGAAACACCATATATTTT. It specifies CASGMGAPGNTIYF.

This clonotype was recorded many times. This sequence joins TRBV27 and TRBJ2-7; D not resolved. CDR3 length: 12 amino acids. V was trimmed by 6 bases and J by 0 bases, leaving 6 bases between them. Germline assignment: CDR1 MNHEY and CDR2 SMNVEV (reference sequence). The CDR3: CASRPNSYEQYF. The CDR3 DNA reads as TGTGCCAGCAGACCCAACTCCTACGAGCAGTACTTC.

There are a few counts of this clonotype. In DNA, the CDR3 is TGTGCCAGCAGCTTAGGCGGTTGGCTAGCCGCGTACCAAGAGACCCAGTACTTC. It specifies CASSLGGWLAAYQETQYF. The chain is built from TRBV7-6 and TRBJ2-5; tentative D call: TRBD2 (5 bases). V was pared by 1 base and J by 0 bases, with 18 bases between. The CDR3 is 18 amino acids. Germline assignment: CDR1 SGHVS and CDR2 FNYEAQ. The full variable domain, its missing parts supplied by reference TRBV7-6 and TRBJ2-5, is GAGVSQSPRYKVTKRGQDVALRCDPISGHVSLYWYRQALGQGPEFLTYFNYEAQQDKSGLPNDRFSAERPEGSISTLTIQRTEQRDSAMYRCASSLGGWLAAYQETQYFGPGTRLLVL.

In the case of this clonotype: Only one base separates this from a far larger clonotype, so it likely reflects a read error. The chain has TRBV7-9 and TRBJ2-5; no clear D. This CDR3 contains 14 residues. Trimming cost V 1 base and J 2 bases, with 8 bases left between them. From germline, CDR1 is SEHNR and CDR2 FQNEAQ (reference sequence). CDR3 DNA sequence: TGTGCCAGCAGCTTAGGAGTCCGGCAAGAGACCCAGTACTTC. This gives the protein CASSLGVRQETQYF.

This clonotype has a count of ten or more. The rearrangement links TRBV12-3 or TRBV12-4 to TRBJ1-1; TRBD1 might be the D (5 bases). This CDR3 has 14 residues. V lost 3 bases and J 1 base, leaving 9 bases between the germline ends. The CDR3 DNA sequence: TGTGCCAGCAGTTTGGCAGGGCCGAACACTGAAGCTTTCTTT. This codes for CASSLAGPNTEAFF.

This sequence joins TRBV20-1 and TRBJ2-2, with 7 bases matching TRBD2. V was clipped by 3 bases and J by 3 bases; unmatched bases: 10. The germline CDR1 and CDR2 sequences are DFQATT and SNEGSKA (reference sequence). The CDR3 contains 16 residues. The CDR3 loop is CSARHMGRGDTGELFF. CDR3 sequence (DNA): TGCAGTGCTAGGCACATGGGTCGGGGGGACACCGGGGAGCTGTTTTTT.

This clonotype was counted between two and nine times. The V call is TRBV7-8, the J call TRBJ1-1; 8 bases are a match to TRBD1. Losses at the gene ends were 3 bases for V and 4 bases for J; bases not matched to a gene: 4. The CDR3 consists of 14 residues. Germline values: CDR1 SGHVS, CDR2 FQNEAQ. CDR3: CASSFGQGSTEAFF. CDR3 nucleotides: TGTGCCAGCAGCTTCGGACAGGGATCCACTGAAGCTTTCTTT.

The chain has TRBV12-3 or TRBV12-4 and TRBJ2-2; 15 bases match TRBD2. This CDR3 has 16 residues. With V trimmed by 10 bases and J by 5 bases, 8 bases remained unmatched. CDR3 bases: TGTGCCACCCACCCAGGACTAGCGGGAGGGACCGGGGAGCTGTTTTTT. This encodes CATHPGLAGGTGELFF.

The chain has TRBV7-8 and TRBJ1-1; 9 bases map to TRBD1. The J segment lost 10 bases and the V segment lost 7 bases, leaving 7 bases of the junction unmatched. CDR3 length: 12 amino acids. Germline CDR1 SGHVS, CDR2 FQNEAQ. CDR3 loop: CASNTGGSGAFF. Written as DNA, the CDR3 is TGTGCCAGCAACACAGGGGGCTCGGGAGCTTTCTTT.